This TCR beta chain was documented in a study of blood T cell repertoires in COVID-19. The germline V and J ends were trimmed by 5 bases and 2 bases, with 7 bases remaining between them. Germline CDR1 is MNHEY and CDR2 is SVGAGI. The CDR3 contains 14 residues. In this sample, this clone turned up once. Measured with immunoSEQ multiplex PCR; TCRdb has only the in-frame clones, and not every one. The table has around 42,000 clones, around 89% seen once. The sequence derives from a human donor in a cohort sampled during active COVID-19. The sequenced sample was peripheral blood. V is TRBV6-5 and J is TRBJ2-6; D ambiguous. The CDR3 coding sequence is TGTGCCAGCAGTCGGTACCCTGGGGCCAACGTCCTGACTTTC. This sequence encodes CASSRYPGANVLTF.